The 15 T cell receptor beta chains presented below share a single source sample, sequenced in a study of blood T cell repertoires in COVID-19. Clones were sequenced by immunoSEQ multiplex PCR, and TCRdb holds only the in-frame ones, with some missing. The sample shows over 15,000 clones, approximately 85% of them seen only once. The sequencing input was peripheral blood. The receptors originated from a man in his 70s in a cohort sampled during active COVID-19.

The chain has TRBV7-9 and TRBJ2-3; D is unresolved. Germline CDR1 and CDR2: SEHNR and FQNEAQ (reference sequence). This CDR3 has 13 residues. With 0 bases removed from V and 4 bases from J, the gap between germline ends came to 5 bases. CDR3 protein: CASSLASADTQYF. The CDR3 DNA reads TGTGCCAGCAGCTTAGCCAGTGCAGATACGCAGTATTTT.

The J gene is TRBJ2-1, the V gene TRBV7-9, with TRBD1 as a possible D gene (5 bases). The germline V and J ends were trimmed by 5 bases and 8 bases, with 19 bases remaining between them. The CDR3 has 15 amino acids. Germline lookup yields CDR1 SEHNR and CDR2 FQNEAQ (reference sequence). The CDR3 loop is CASSAIYSGLHEQFF. DNA of the CDR3: TGTGCCAGCAGCGCAATTTATTCAGGGTTGCATGAGCAGTTCTTC.

The gene calls are TRBV19 and TRBJ1-1, with 7 positions matching TRBD1. This CDR3 spans 13 amino acids. V shed 3 bases and J 3 bases; nucleotides not matched to a gene: 1. Germline CDR1 is LNHDA and CDR2 is SQIVND (reference sequence). CDR3 nucleotide sequence: TGTGCCAGTAGTATCGACAGGGACACTGAAGCTTTCTTT. It specifies CASSIDRDTEAFF.

This chain links TRBV28 with TRBJ2-7; TRBD1 matches 9 bases. This CDR3 spans 16 amino acids. The germline V gene encodes CDR1 MDHEN and CDR2 SYDVKM. With V trimmed by 5 bases and J by 5 bases, 13 bases remained unmatched. CDR3 DNA: TGTGCCAGCAGTGCCGGGGACGGGACAGGGACGCACGAGCAGTACTTC. It codes for CASSAGDGTGTHEQYF.

J is TRBJ2-7 and V is TRBV6-2 or TRBV6-3; the D gene is possibly TRBD2 (6 bases). This CDR3 region has 15 residues. From germline, CDR1 is MNHEY and CDR2 SVGEGT. V was shortened by 6 bases and J by 2 bases, with 17 bases between the two germline ends. CDR3 coding DNA: TGTGCCAGCAGCGAGAATGGGGGACTTACCTACGAGCAGTACTTC. Translation gives CASSENGGLTYEQYF.

V gene TRBV24-1 combines with J gene TRBJ2-1, with TRBD2 matching 12 bases. CDR3 length: 17 amino acids. Trimming cost V 1 base and J 7 bases; bases outside gene matches: 7. In germline, CDR1 is KGHDR, CDR2 SFDVKD. The DNA of the CDR3 is TGTGCCACCAGTGATTTTCGACTAGCGGGAGCCGGGAATGAGCAGTTCTTC. Encoded protein: CATSDFRLAGAGNEQFF.

The V call is TRBV30, the J call TRBJ2-4; TRBD2 aligns across 15 bases. The CDR3 is made up of 16 amino acids. The germline V gene has CDR1 GTSNPN and CDR2 SVGIG (reference sequence). J gave up 10 bases and V 3 bases, and 10 bases lay outside the gene matches. The chain's CDR3 is CAWSPPGLAGGWIQYF. The CDR3 DNA sequence: TGTGCCTGGAGCCCACCGGGACTAGCGGGAGGATGGATTCAGTACTTC.

The V call is TRBV9, the J call TRBJ2-3, with a tentative D call TRBD1 (6 bases). With 0 bases removed from V and 11 bases from J, the gap between germline ends came to 7 bases. The CDR3 has 11 amino acids. In germline, CDR1 is SGDLS, CDR2 YYNGEE. The chain's CDR3 is CASSVAGVQYF. The CDR3 DNA reads as TGTGCCAGCAGCGTAGCAGGGGTGCAGTATTTT.

The V call is TRBV11-1, the J call TRBJ1-2, with 7 nucleotides matching TRBD1. The J segment lost 0 bases and the V segment lost 1 base, leaving 2 bases of the junction unmatched. The CDR3 extends over 15 amino acids. CDR1 and CDR2 from the germline V gene are SGHAT and FQDESV (reference sequence). CDR3: CASSLGQGANYGYTF. The CDR3 DNA sequence: TGTGCCAGCAGCTTAGGCCAGGGGGCTAACTATGGCTACACCTTC.

The genes are TRBV30 and TRBJ2-1; the D gene is possibly TRBD2 (5 bases). The ends were cut back, 1 base at V and 0 bases at J, with 13 bases in the middle. Germline values: CDR1 GTSNPN, CDR2 SVGIG (reference sequence). The CDR3 sequence is 16 residues long. The CDR3 sequence is CAWSALRTYSYNEQFF. CDR3 nucleotides: TGTGCCTGGAGTGCTCTAAGGACTTACTCCTACAATGAGCAGTTCTTC. Filled out from reference TRBV30 and TRBJ2-1, the complete variable domain reads SQTIHQWPATLVQPVGSPLSLECTVEGTSNPNLYWYRQAAGRGLQLLFYSVGIGQISSEVPQNLSASRPQDRQFILSSKKLLLSDSGFYLCAWSALRTYSYNEQFFGPGTRLTVL.

The J gene is TRBJ2-7, the V gene TRBV29-1; the match to TRBD1 covers 7 bases. This CDR3 spans 14 amino acids. The V segment lost 0 bases and the J segment 9 bases; nucleotides outside the gene matches: 11. CDR1 and CDR2 (germline): SQVTM, ANQGSEA. The CDR3 DNA reads as TGCAGCGTTGAAGATCAATTGACAGGGACGGGGCAGTACTTC. Amino acid sequence: CSVEDQLTGTGQYF.

The rearrangement links TRBV28 to TRBJ2-1; 9 nucleotides line up with TRBD2. The junction had 10 bases not matched to a gene; V was cut back by 6 bases and J by 10 bases. Germline-derived CDR1 and CDR2 are MDHEN and SYDVKM. The CDR3 is made up of 14 amino acids. DNA of the CDR3: TGTGCCAGCAGCGACCTGCGGGAGGGCCGCGAGCAGTTCTTC. As protein: CASSDLREGREQFF.

The rearrangement joins TRBV5-8 to TRBJ2-7; TRBD1 matches 7 bases. CDR1 is SGHTS and CDR2 is YDEGEE in the germline V gene. The J segment lost 7 bases and the V segment lost 4 bases, leaving 5 bases of the junction unmatched. This CDR3 has 12 residues. Written as DNA, the CDR3 is TGTGCCAGCAGCAGACAGGGTTGGGAGCAGTACTTC. Its translation is CASSRQGWEQYF.

The chain uses TRBV15 and TRBJ2-7, with D maybe TRBD1 (6 bases). The CDR3 sequence is 15 residues long. V dropped 0 bases and J dropped 5 bases, with 14 bases sitting between them. Germline V gene lookup returns CDR1 LNHNV and CDR2 YYDKDF (reference sequence). The CDR3 bases are TGTGCCACCAGCAGAGATAATGGGGGCCGGGACGAGCAGTACTTC. This gives the protein CATSRDNGGRDEQYF. Using reference TRBV15 and TRBJ2-7 for the parts outside the CDR3, the full variable domain is DAMVIQNPRYQVTQFGKPVTLSCSQTLNHNVMYWYQQKSSQAPKLLFHYYDKDFNNEADTPDNFQSRRPNTSFCFLDIRSPGLGDTAMYLCATSRDNGGRDEQYFGPGTRLTVT.

The chain uses TRBV28 and TRBJ2-6; a weak D match, TRBD1 (5 bases). Trimming shortened V by 4 bases and J by 1 base, and 8 bases separated the two germline ends. This CDR3 is built from 15 residues. From germline, CDR1 is MDHEN and CDR2 SYDVKM. CDR3: CASSSDSSGANVLTF. The CDR3 DNA reads as TGTGCCAGCAGTTCCGACAGTTCTGGGGCCAACGTCCTGACTTTC. The entire variable domain, with the rest obtained from reference TRBV28 and TRBJ2-6, is as follows: DVKVTQSSRYLVKRTGEKVFLECVQDMDHENMFWYRQDPGLGLRLIYFSYDVKMKEKGDIPEGYSVSREKKERFSLILESASTNQTSMYLCASSSDSSGANVLTFGAGSRLTVL.